The clone carrying this TCR beta chain was recorded only once. Its matching antigen is unknown. PCR amplification relied on 60 Vbeta primers (plus 13 Jbeta primers). This table comes from immunoSEQ multiplex PCR, and its TCRdb copy is limited to in-frame clones, with some not included. The sample includes about 180,000 clones, more than 60% of them seen just once. This sample is drawn from a study of cytomegalovirus exposure and HLA in healthy donors. Study-wide results and caveats: By a later analysis, the bulk of CMV-associated TCR beta chains appeared HLA-restricted. TCR beta sequences reportedly predicted most subjects' HLA-A and HLA-B alleles accurately.

The sequence came from a man between 18 and 35 years old in good health and CMV-seronegative. Material: PBMCs.

CDR3 amino acids: CAIRRTGEAYGYTF. Written as DNA, the CDR3 is TGTGCCATCAGAAGGACAGGGGAGGCCTATGGCTACACCTTC. The V and J genes are TRBV10-3 and TRBJ1-2, with 9 bases that match TRBD1. Germline assignment: CDR1 ENHRY and CDR2 SYGVKD. The trim removed 6 bases at V and 4 bases at J, leaving 6 bases unmatched. The CDR3 loop spans 14 amino acids.